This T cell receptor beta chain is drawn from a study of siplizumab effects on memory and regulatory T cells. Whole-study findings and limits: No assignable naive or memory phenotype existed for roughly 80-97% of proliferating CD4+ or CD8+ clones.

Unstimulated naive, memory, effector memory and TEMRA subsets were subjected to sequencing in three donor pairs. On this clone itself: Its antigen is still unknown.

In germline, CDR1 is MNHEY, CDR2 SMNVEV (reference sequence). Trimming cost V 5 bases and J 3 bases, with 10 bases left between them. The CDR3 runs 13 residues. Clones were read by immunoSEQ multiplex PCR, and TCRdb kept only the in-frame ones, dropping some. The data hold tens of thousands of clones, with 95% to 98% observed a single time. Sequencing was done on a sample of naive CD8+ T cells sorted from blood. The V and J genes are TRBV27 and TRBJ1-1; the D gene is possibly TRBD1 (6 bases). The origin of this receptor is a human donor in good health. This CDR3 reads CASSRTAHTEAFF. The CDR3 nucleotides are TGTGCCAGCAGTCGGACAGCGCACACTGAAGCTTTCTTT.